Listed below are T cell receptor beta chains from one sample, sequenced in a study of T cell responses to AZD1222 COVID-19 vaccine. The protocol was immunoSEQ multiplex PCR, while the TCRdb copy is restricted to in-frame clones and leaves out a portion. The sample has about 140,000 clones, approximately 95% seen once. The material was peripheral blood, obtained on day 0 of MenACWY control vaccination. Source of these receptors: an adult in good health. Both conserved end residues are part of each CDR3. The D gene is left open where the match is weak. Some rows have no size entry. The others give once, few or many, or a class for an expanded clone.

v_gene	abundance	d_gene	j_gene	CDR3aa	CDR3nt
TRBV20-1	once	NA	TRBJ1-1	CSASRVVNTEAFF	TGCAGTGCTAGTAGGGTAGTGAACACTGAAGCTTTCTTT
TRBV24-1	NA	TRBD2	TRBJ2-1	CATSETTGTSGSDEQFF	TGTGCCACCAGTGAGACAACCGGGACTAGCGGGAGCGATGAGCAGTTCTTC
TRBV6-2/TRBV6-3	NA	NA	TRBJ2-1	CASSYLGRNEQFF	TGTGCCAGCAGTTACCTCGGACGGAATGAGCAGTTCTTC
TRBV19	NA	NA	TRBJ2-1	CASSIPNTSSYNEQFF	TGTGCCAGTAGTATCCCCAATACTAGCTCCTACAATGAGCAGTTCTTC
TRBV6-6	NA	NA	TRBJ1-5	CASSLEVNQPQHF	TGTGCCAGCAGCTTGGAGGTTAATCAGCCCCAGCATTTT
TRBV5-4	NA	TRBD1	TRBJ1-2	CASSLPQGAGGYTF	TGTGCCAGCAGCTTGCCCCAGGGGGCTGGTGGCTACACCTTC
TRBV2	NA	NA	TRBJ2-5	CASIAVGETQYF	TGTGCCAGCATAGCAGTAGGAGAGACCCAGTACTTC
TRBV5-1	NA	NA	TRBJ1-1	CASSLGFGDTEAFF	TGCGCCAGCAGCTTGGGGTTCGGGGACACTGAAGCTTTCTTT
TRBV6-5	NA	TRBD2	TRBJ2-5	CASTSGHRETQYF	TGTGCCAGCACTAGCGGACATAGGGAGACCCAGTACTTC
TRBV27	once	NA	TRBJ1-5	CASSLFGGNQPQHF	TGTGCCAGCAGTTTGTTTGGAGGGAATCAGCCCCAGCATTTT
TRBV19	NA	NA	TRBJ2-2	CASSIRERSGELFF	TGTGCCAGTAGTATTCGAGAAAGGTCCGGGGAGCTGTTTTTT
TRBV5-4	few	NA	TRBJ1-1	CASSLGGTMNTEAFF	TGTGCCAGCAGCTTGGGGGGGACCATGAACACTGAAGCTTTCTTT
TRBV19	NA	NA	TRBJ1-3	CASSISRLESIYF	TGTGCCAGTAGTATCTCCCGGTTGGAGAGCATATATTTT
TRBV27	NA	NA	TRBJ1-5	CASSFQGHQPQHF	TGTGCCAGCAGTTTCCAGGGCCATCAGCCCCAGCATTTT
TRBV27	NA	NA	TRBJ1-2	CASSLSKSSQRNYGYTF	TGTGCCAGCAGTTTATCGAAGTCCTCACAGCGGAACTATGGCTACACCTTC
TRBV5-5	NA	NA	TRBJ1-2	CASSFSGNYGYTF	TGTGCCAGCAGCTTCTCAGGGAACTATGGCTACACCTTC
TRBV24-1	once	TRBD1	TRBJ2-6	CATSGGQGDPGANVLTF	TGTGCCACCAGTGGGGGACAGGGGGATCCTGGGGCCAACGTCCTGACTTTC
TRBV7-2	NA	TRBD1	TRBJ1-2	CASSSGQGNTF	TGTGCCAGCAGCTCTGGACAGGGTAACACCTTC
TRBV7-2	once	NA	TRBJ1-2	CASRSTGTYGYTF	TGTGCCAGCAGGAGTACCGGGACTTATGGCTACACCTTC
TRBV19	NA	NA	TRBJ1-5	CASSLRQSNQPQHF	TGTGCCAGTAGTCTACGACAAAGCAATCAGCCCCAGCATTTT
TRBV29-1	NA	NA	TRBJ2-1	CSVEDGRLDNEQFF	TGCAGCGTTGAAGATGGCCGACTGGACAATGAGCAGTTCTTC
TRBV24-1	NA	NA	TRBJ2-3	CATSDGRRNWDTQYF	TGTGCCACCAGTGATGGTCGACGGAATTGGGATACGCAGTATTTT
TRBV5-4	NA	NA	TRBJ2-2	CASSLDANTGELFF	TGTGCCAGCAGCTTGGATGCGAACACCGGGGAGCTGTTTTTT
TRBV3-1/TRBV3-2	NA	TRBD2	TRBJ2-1	CASSPGGLAGGFEQFF	TGTGCCAGCAGCCCAGGTGGGCTAGCGGGAGGTTTTGAGCAGTTCTTC
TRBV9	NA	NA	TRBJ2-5	CASSVAVGVLETQYF	TGTGCCAGCAGCGTAGCCGTTGGGGTACTAGAGACCCAGTACTTC
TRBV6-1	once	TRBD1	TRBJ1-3	CASSAPSGTGYGNTIYF	TGTGCCAGCAGTGCTCCCTCCGGGACAGGATATGGAAACACCATATATTTT
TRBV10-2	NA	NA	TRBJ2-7	CASSEPGVNYEQYF	TGCGCCAGCAGTGAGCCGGGGGTTAATTACGAGCAGTACTTC
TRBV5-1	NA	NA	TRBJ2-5	CASSRGVQETQYF	TGCGCCAGCAGCCGAGGGGTTCAAGAGACCCAGTACTTC
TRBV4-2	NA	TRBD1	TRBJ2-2	CASSQVAGTETGELFF	TGTGCCAGCAGCCAAGTTGCCGGGACAGAAACCGGGGAGCTGTTTTTT
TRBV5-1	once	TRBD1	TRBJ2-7	CASSFTGGASYEQYF	TGCGCCAGCAGCTTCACAGGGGGAGCATCCTACGAGCAGTACTTC
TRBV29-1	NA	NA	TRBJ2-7	CSASDRSSYEQYF	TGCAGCGCCAGTGACAGAAGCTCCTACGAGCAGTACTTC
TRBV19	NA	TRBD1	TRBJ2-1	CASSGTGNEQFF	TGTGCCAGTAGTGGGACAGGGAATGAGCAGTTCTTC
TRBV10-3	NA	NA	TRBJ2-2	CAISDFRGANTGELFF	TGTGCCATCAGTGATTTTAGGGGCGCGAACACCGGGGAGCTGTTTTTT
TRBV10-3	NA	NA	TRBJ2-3	CATRPGDGDTQYF	TGTGCCACCCGGCCGGGAGACGGGGATACGCAGTATTTT
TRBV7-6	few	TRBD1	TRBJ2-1	CASSLGQGAYNEQFF	TGTGCCAGCAGCTTGGGACAGGGGGCTTACAATGAGCAGTTCTTC
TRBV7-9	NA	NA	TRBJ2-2	CASSLDWDSGELFF	TGTGCCAGCAGCTTAGATTGGGATTCCGGGGAGCTGTTTTTT
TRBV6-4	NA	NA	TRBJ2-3	CASSDTASADTQYF	TGTGCCAGCAGTGATACGGCCTCGGCAGATACGCAGTATTTT
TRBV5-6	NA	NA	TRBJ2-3	CASSVKGVDTQYF	TGTGCCAGCAGCGTAAAGGGGGTAGATACGCAGTATTTT
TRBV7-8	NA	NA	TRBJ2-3	CASSLGRDTDTQYF	TGTGCCAGCAGCTTAGGGCGCGACACAGATACGCAGTATTTT
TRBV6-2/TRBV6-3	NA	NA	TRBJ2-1	CASSTRLDEQFF	TGTGCCAGCAGTACTCGACTAGATGAGCAGTTCTTC
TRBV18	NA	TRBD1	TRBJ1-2	CASSQGARRYGYTF	TGTGCCAGCTCACAGGGGGCGCGACGCTATGGCTACACCTTC
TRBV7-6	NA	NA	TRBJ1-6	CASSFQGAYNSPLHF	TGTGCCAGCAGTTTCCAGGGAGCCTATAATTCACCCCTCCACTTT
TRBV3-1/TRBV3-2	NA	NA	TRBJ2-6	CASSQEIGIGASGANVLTF	TGTGCCAGCAGCCAAGAGATTGGCATTGGAGCCTCTGGGGCCAACGTCCTGACTTTC
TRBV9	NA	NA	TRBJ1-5	CASSAGYSNQPQHF	TGTGCCAGCAGCGCCGGGTATAGCAATCAGCCCCAGCATTTT
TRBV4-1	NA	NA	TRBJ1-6	CASSPLEGFGSPLHF	TGCGCCAGCAGCCCCCTCGAGGGTTTCGGATCACCCCTCCACTTT
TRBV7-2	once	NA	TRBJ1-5	CASSYRGAGARQPQHF	TGTGCCAGCAGCTACCGTGGGGCAGGGGCTCGTCAGCCCCAGCATTTT
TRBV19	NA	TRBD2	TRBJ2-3	CASSMSSSGGPSTDTQYF	TGTGCCAGTAGTATGTCTTCTAGCGGGGGGCCGAGCACAGATACGCAGTATTTT
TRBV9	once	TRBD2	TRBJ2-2	CASSVAGGPVPGELFF	TGTGCCAGCAGCGTTGCGGGAGGGCCGGTTCCCGGGGAGCTGTTTTTT
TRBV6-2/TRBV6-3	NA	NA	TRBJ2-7	CASSYSLHEQYF	TGTGCCAGCAGTTACTCGTTGCACGAGCAGTACTTC
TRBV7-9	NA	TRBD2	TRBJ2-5	CASSLSSGDGETQYF	TGTGCCAGCAGCTTATCCAGCGGGGATGGGGAGACCCAGTACTTC
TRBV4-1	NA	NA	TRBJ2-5	CASSLLSQETQYF	TGCGCCAGCAGCCTGCTTAGCCAAGAGACCCAGTACTTC
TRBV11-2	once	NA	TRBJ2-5	CASSFSGAPETQYF	TGTGCCAGCAGCTTCTCTGGGGCCCCAGAGACCCAGTACTTC
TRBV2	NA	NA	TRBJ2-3	CASSQPDTDTQYF	TGTGCCAGCAGTCAACCGGACACAGATACGCAGTATTTT
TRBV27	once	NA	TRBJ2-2	CASSPGDTGELFF	TGTGCCAGCAGTCCAGGGGACACCGGGGAGCTGTTTTTT
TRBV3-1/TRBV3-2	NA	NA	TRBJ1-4	CASSQVMSGKLFF	TGTGCCAGCAGCCAAGTAATGAGCGGAAAACTGTTTTTT
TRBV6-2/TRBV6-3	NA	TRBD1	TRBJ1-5	CASSLIDRVHQPQHF	TGTGCCAGCAGCCTCATCGACAGGGTCCATCAGCCCCAGCATTTT
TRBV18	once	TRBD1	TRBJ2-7	CASSPGQDLYEQYF	TGTGCCAGCTCACCCGGACAGGACCTCTACGAGCAGTACTTC